These 31 T cell receptor beta chains came from one sample sequenced in a study of T cell responses to AZD1222 COVID-19 vaccine (dated by TCRdb to the early 2020s). Per the publication, the time point label means: about 28 days (+/-7) after the second vaccine dose. The library was made by the immunoSEQ multiplex PCR assay. The clones in this table, taken by TCRdb from immuneACCESS, are in-frame only. Not every clone is retained; where verified, under half of the shortfall comes from an unresolved V gene, and the cause of the rest is unknown. In all, the sample holds 55,000 to 65,000 clones, and approximately 80% of those were seen once. Clones ranked in the top ten supply approximately 5.2% of the sample. Specimen: peripheral blood, collected 28 days after the second AZD1222 dose. All receptors derive from an adult who received the AZD1222 COVID-19 vaccine.

The genes are TRBV6-2 or TRBV6-3 and TRBJ2-3, with 15 nucleotides matching TRBD2. The CDR3 consists of 19 residues. Losses at the gene ends were 0 bases for V and 6 bases for J; bases not matched to a gene: 10. CDR1 and CDR2 (germline): MNHEY, SVGEGT. CDR3 sequence: CASSYSTRTSGRALDTQYF. The DNA of the CDR3 is TGTGCCAGCAGTTACTCGACGAGGACTAGCGGGAGGGCGTTGGATACGCAGTATTTT.

The rearrangement joins TRBV11-2 to TRBJ2-4, with D perhaps TRBD1 (6 bases). CDR3 length: 15 amino acids. The germline CDR1 and CDR2 sequences are SGHAT and FQNNGV. V dropped 1 base and J dropped 8 bases, with 15 bases sitting between them. CDR3 sequence: CASSLGGQGSDIQYF. As DNA, the CDR3 is TGTGCCAGCAGCTTAGGTGGGCAGGGGTCAGACATTCAGTACTTC.

This clone occurred a few times. CDR3 sequence (DNA): TGTGCCAGCAGCTCCTCCGGGCGTAACATGAACACTGAAGCTTTCTTT. It codes for CASSSSGRNMNTEAFF. The rearrangement uses TRBV11-2 and TRBJ1-1, with D hard to call. CDR1 and CDR2 (germline): SGHAT, FQNNGV. The CDR3 consists of 16 residues. Trimming took 4 bases from V and 0 from J, leaving 15 bases between them.

In its sample, this clone was seen a few times. This chain connects TRBV11-3 to TRBJ1-1; maybe TRBD1 (5 bases). Deletions cut 0 bases from V and 1 base from J, with 9 bases between. Germline lookup yields CDR1 SGHNT and CDR2 YENEEA. CDR3 size: 15 residues. CDR3 protein: CASSLDSGSNTEAFF. Written as DNA, the CDR3 is TGTGCCAGCAGCTTAGATTCAGGGTCGAACACTGAAGCTTTCTTT.

This CDR3 reads CASSPGVNTDTQYF. CDR3 nucleotide sequence: TGTGCCAGCAGCCCAGGGGTCAATACAGATACGCAGTATTTT. The genes are TRBV7-3 and TRBJ2-3; D perhaps matches TRBD1 (6 bases). The CDR3 runs to 14 residues. The germline gives CDR1 SGHTA, CDR2 FQGTGA. Between the trimmed V and J ends, which lost 5 bases and 3 bases, there was a span of 12 bases.

The genes are TRBV28 and TRBJ1-1; no firm D call. Germline V gene sequence: CDR1 MDHEN, CDR2 SYDVKM. This CDR3 is built from 11 residues. Trimming took 8 bases from V and 4 from J, leaving 8 bases between them. CDR3 sequence (DNA): TGTGCCAGCCTCGGATTCACTGAAGCTTTCTTT. Its protein is CASLGFTEAFF. The full variable domain, completed using reference TRBV28 and TRBJ1-1, is DVKVTQSSRYLVKRTGEKVFLECVQDMDHENMFWYRQDPGLGLRLIYFSYDVKMKEKGDIPEGYSVSREKKERFSLILESASTNQTSMYLCASLGFTEAFFGQGTRLTVV.

The chain has TRBV20-1 and TRBJ1-2; 9 positions match TRBD1. The CDR3 has 11 amino acids. Germline V gene lookup returns CDR1 DFQATT and CDR2 SNEGSKA (reference sequence). Written as DNA, the CDR3 is TGCAGCCCAGGGGACAGGGATGGCTACACCTTC. This codes for CSPGDRDGYTF.

This clone was detected once. The chain carries TRBV6-5 and TRBJ2-1; D might be TRBD1 or TRBD2, each matching 5 bases. Germline values: CDR1 MNHEY, CDR2 SVGAGI. The CDR3 sequence is 15 residues long. The V and J ends lost 6 bases and 0 bases respectively, with 12 bases between them. The CDR3, as DNA: TGTGCCAGCAGGGCAGGGACGAGCTCCTACAATGAGCAGTTCTTC. Translating gives CASRAGTSSYNEQFF.

The V gene is TRBV3-1 (or the pseudogene TRBV3-2), the J gene TRBJ2-3; 13 bases match TRBD2. CDR1 LGHDT and CDR2 YNNKEL come from the germline V gene (reference sequence). Germline trimming cut 8 bases from V and 0 bases from J; bases unmatched to any gene: 11. The length of the CDR3 is 18 residues. The CDR3 DNA reads TGTGCCAGCGGTTCTTGGACTAGCGGGGGCCCTAGCACAGATACGCAGTATTTT. Its protein is CASGSWTSGGPSTDTQYF.

The chain is built from TRBV7-2 and TRBJ1-4; D remains ambiguous. V lost 5 bases and J 4 bases, leaving 8 bases between the germline ends. Germline CDR1 SGHTA, CDR2 FQGNSA. The CDR3 totals 13 residues. The CDR3 protein is CASSDPNNEKLFF. The DNA for the CDR3 is TGTGCCAGCAGCGATCCCAATAATGAAAAACTGTTTTTT.

The genes are TRBV27 and TRBJ1-1, with D unclear. Deletions cut 6 bases from V and 0 bases from J, with 11 bases between. This CDR3 has 14 residues. Germline V gene lookup returns CDR1 MNHEY and CDR2 SMNVEV (reference sequence). CDR3 bases: TGTGCCAGCAGCCCCGTGAACATGAACACTGAAGCTTTCTTT. Translated: CASSPVNMNTEAFF.

This chain links TRBV7-2 with TRBJ1-6; D unclear. Germline lookup yields CDR1 SGHTA and CDR2 FQGNSA. V was pared by 7 bases and J by 6 bases, with 13 bases between. This CDR3 comprises 14 residues. In DNA, the CDR3 is TGTGCCAGCACCGTAATACCTTCTAATTCACCCCTCCACTTT. Translation: CASTVIPSNSPLHF. The full variable domain, with the rest looked up from reference TRBV7-2 and TRBJ1-6, is GAGVSQSPSNKVTEKGKDVELRCDPISGHTALYWYRQSLGQGLEFLIYFQGNSAPDKSGLPSDRFSAERTGGSVSTLTIQRTQQEDSAVYLCASTVIPSNSPLHFGNGTRLTVT.

The chain employs TRBV2 and TRBJ1-1, with D possibly being TRBD1 (6 bases). V was trimmed by 4 bases and J by 1 base, leaving 10 bases between them. The CDR3 is 14 amino acids. Germline CDR1 is SNHLY and CDR2 is FYNNEI. In DNA, the CDR3 is TGTGCCAGCAGTGCTTGGACAGAGAACACTGAAGCTTTCTTT. Its protein is CASSAWTENTEAFF.

J is TRBJ1-1 and V is TRBV2, with D possibly matching TRBD1 (6 bases). V dropped 6 bases and J dropped 5 bases, with 13 bases sitting between them. Per germline, CDR1 SNHLY and CDR2 FYNNEI. The CDR3 is 13 amino acids. CDR3 protein: CASRKDSQTEAFF. The CDR3 DNA reads TGTGCCAGCAGAAAGGACAGTCAGACTGAAGCTTTCTTT.

The chain employs TRBV5-6 and TRBJ2-2, with D unclear. The CDR3 is 13 residues long. From germline, CDR1 is SGHDT and CDR2 YYEEEE. Deletions cut 4 bases from V and 5 bases from J, with 9 bases between. CDR3 in DNA: TGTGCCAGCAGCCCGGAGTATACCGGGGAGCTGTTTTTT. Protein product: CASSPEYTGELFF.

The chain joins TRBV28 to TRBJ1-5, with a possible D match to TRBD1 (6 bases). The V end was cut by 6 bases, the J end by 3 bases, with 12 bases between. The CDR3 loop spans 14 amino acids. Germline loops: CDR1 MDHEN, CDR2 SYDVKM. The CDR3 reads CASRRDIDNQPQHF. CDR3 nucleotide sequence: TGTGCCAGCAGGCGGGACATTGACAATCAGCCCCAGCATTTT. Supplemented by reference TRBV28 and TRBJ1-5, the full variable domain reads DVKVTQSSRYLVKRTGEKVFLECVQDMDHENMFWYRQDPGLGLRLIYFSYDVKMKEKGDIPEGYSVSREKKERFSLILESASTNQTSMYLCASRRDIDNQPQHFGDGTRLSIL.

The chain is built from TRBV5-4 and TRBJ1-1; D gene unclear. Germline lookup yields CDR1 SGHNT and CDR2 YYREEE (reference sequence). The CDR3 covers 17 residues. Trimming left V 4 bases short and J 0 bases short, with 19 bases between. The CDR3 DNA follows: TGTGCCAGCAGCCCGCGAAACAGTGCCTATATGAACACTGAAGCTTTCTTT. As protein: CASSPRNSAYMNTEAFF.

CDR3 region: CATSDTDSNQPQHF. The CDR3, as DNA: TGTGCCACCAGTGATACGGATAGCAATCAGCCCCAGCATTTT. The chain links TRBV24-1 to TRBJ1-5; no reliable D call. V was cut by 3 bases and J by 0 bases, with 5 bases left in between. The CDR3 runs to 14 residues. Germline assignment: CDR1 KGHDR and CDR2 SFDVKD.

The V call is TRBV6-6, the J call TRBJ1-6; the D is unclear. V lost 5 bases to trimming and J lost 8 bases, with 16 bases between them. The V gene's germline CDR1 is MNHNY and CDR2 SVGAGI (reference sequence). The CDR3 spans 15 residues. The chain's CDR3 is CASSRSEGRDSPLHF. CDR3 bases: TGTGCCAGCAGTAGATCCGAGGGTCGGGATTCACCCCTCCACTTT.

The chain recombines TRBV6-1 with TRBJ1-3; D is unclear. CDR1 and CDR2 from the germline V gene are MNHNS and SASEGT. CDR3 size: 16 residues. Trimming pared 2 bases from V and 0 bases from J, leaving 11 bases between. CDR3 protein: CASSEWDPSSGNTIYF. The CDR3 DNA follows: TGTGCCAGCAGTGAATGGGATCCGAGCTCTGGAAACACCATATATTTT.

The chain carries TRBV29-1 and TRBJ1-1; D remains ambiguous. V dropped 4 bases and J dropped 0 bases, with 9 bases sitting between them. Per the germline V gene, CDR1 is SQVTM and CDR2 is ANQGSEA. The CDR3 extends over 13 amino acids. In nucleotides, the CDR3 is TGCAGCGTTGTGGCCCGTGTGAACACTGAAGCTTTCTTT. It is translated as CSVVARVNTEAFF.

The rearrangement uses TRBV6-5 and TRBJ1-1; 8 nucleotides agree with TRBD1. The germline V gene encodes CDR1 MNHEY and CDR2 SVGAGI. The CDR3 has 14 amino acids. Trimming cost V 6 bases and J 7 bases; bases outside gene matches: 10. The CDR3 spells CASSLMTGDREAFF. In DNA form, the CDR3 reads TGTGCCAGCAGCCTTATGACAGGGGATCGTGAAGCTTTCTTT.

The chain is built from TRBV2 and TRBJ2-7; D may be TRBD2 (5 bases). Looked up from germline, CDR1 is SNHLY and CDR2 is FYNNEI. The CDR3 loop spans 13 amino acids. V lost 7 bases to trimming and J lost 3 bases, with 13 bases between them. This chain's CDR3 is CASMPGNFYEQYF. Written as DNA, the CDR3 is TGTGCCAGCATGCCCGGGAACTTCTACGAGCAGTACTTC.

The chain couples TRBV5-1 to TRBJ2-7, with a possible D match to TRBD2 (6 bases). This CDR3 is built from 13 residues. Trimming left V 4 bases short and J 4 bases short, with 12 bases between. Germline V lookup: CDR1 SGHRS, CDR2 YFSETQ. This CDR3 reads CASSVGLGYEQYV. CDR3 DNA sequence: TGCGCCAGCAGCGTGGGACTTGGGTACGAGCAGTACGTC.

V and J are TRBV15 and TRBJ2-1; 8 bases map to TRBD2. Looked up from germline, CDR1 is LNHNV and CDR2 is YYDKDF (reference sequence). V lost 5 bases, J lost 6 bases, and 9 bases stayed unmatched. The CDR3 totals 15 residues. This chain's CDR3 is CATSYGLAQTNEQFF. The CDR3 nucleotides read TGTGCCACCAGCTATGGACTAGCCCAAACCAATGAGCAGTTCTTC. Looking up the rest from reference TRBV15 and TRBJ2-1 gives the full variable domain: DAMVIQNPRYQVTQFGKPVTLSCSQTLNHNVMYWYQQKSSQAPKLLFHYYDKDFNNEADTPDNFQSRRPNTSFCFLDIRSPGLGDTAMYLCATSYGLAQTNEQFFGPGTRLTVL.

This clone was picked up a small number of times. The V gene is TRBV20-1, the J gene TRBJ2-7, with TRBD2 identical over 8 bases. Unmatched junction bases numbered 1, after V lost 3 bases and J lost 0 bases. The CDR3 has 13 amino acids. Germline V gene lookup returns CDR1 DFQATT and CDR2 SNEGSKA (reference sequence). CDR3 in DNA: TGCAGTGCTAGTAGCGGGATCTCCTACGAGCAGTACTTC. This sequence encodes CSASSGISYEQYF.

The rearrangement uses TRBV2 and TRBJ1-3; unclear D gene. The CDR3 length is 14 residues. V dropped 4 bases and J dropped 0 bases, with 7 bases sitting between them. Germline V CDR1 and CDR2: SNHLY, FYNNEI. CDR3 in DNA: TGTGCCAGCAGTGGACTGATCTCTGGAAACACCATATATTTT. This codes for CASSGLISGNTIYF. The complete variable domain, with remaining parts taken from reference TRBV2 and TRBJ1-3, reads EPEVTQTPSHQVTQMGQEVILRCVPISNHLYFYWYRQILGQKVEFLVSFYNNEISEKSEIFDDQFSVERPDGSNFTLKIRSTKLEDSAMYFCASSGLISGNTIYFGEGSWLTVV.

The chain employs TRBV7-2 and TRBJ2-2; D is possibly TRBD2 (6 bases). Germline loops: CDR1 SGHTA, CDR2 FQGNSA. Trimming shortened V by 5 bases and J by 6 bases, and 10 bases separated the two germline ends. The CDR3 is made up of 13 amino acids. This CDR3 is CASSRPGAGELFF. The CDR3 nucleotides read TGTGCCAGCAGCCGCCCGGGAGCCGGGGAGCTGTTTTTT.

The V call is TRBV5-1, the J call TRBJ2-3, with TRBD2 identical over 7 bases. Germline V lookup: CDR1 SGHRS, CDR2 YFSETQ. V shed 6 bases, J shed 6 bases, and the junction held 13 bases outside the gene matches. The CDR3 runs 15 residues. The CDR3 region has the DNA TGCGCCAGCAAGGTGGCTAGCGGTCGCCAGGATACGCAGTATTTT. Translated: CASKVASGRQDTQYF.

The chain has TRBV7-8 and TRBJ2-2, with a possible D match to TRBD2 (6 bases). Looked up from germline, CDR1 is SGHVS and CDR2 is FQNEAQ. Trimming took off 1 base at V and 6 bases at J, with 18 bases between the two ends. There are 17 residues in the CDR3. In nucleotides, the CDR3 is TGTGCCAGCAGCTTAGTTACGACTAGTAACGTCCCCGGGGAGCTGTTTTTT. This gives the protein CASSLVTTSNVPGELFF. Based on the CDR3 plus reference TRBV7-8 and TRBJ2-2, the full variable domain is GAGVSQSPRYKVAKRGQDVALRCDPISGHVSLFWYQQALGQGPEFLTYFQNEAQLDKSGLPSDRFFAERPEGSVSTLKIQRTQQEDSAVYLCASSLVTTSNVPGELFFGEGSRLTVL.

V and J are TRBV6-5 and TRBJ2-1; no reliable D call. The V gene lost 6 bases and the J gene lost 7 bases, with 7 bases spanning the gap. CDR1 is MNHEY and CDR2 is SVGAGI in the germline V gene. The CDR3 has 11 amino acids. CDR3 in DNA: TGTGCCAGCAGGACCGGGAATGAGCAGTTCTTC. It codes for CASRTGNEQFF.